This T cell receptor (beta chain) was recovered during a study of shared clonotypes between healthy human individuals. Across the whole study: The donor group consisted of two women and three men, aged 18 to 49.

About this clone itself: Its antigen is still unknown.

Study results and limitations: Represented diversity, genetic and exposure-history alike, was limited by few donors.

Each sample came from a Caucasian adult donor living in Nashville, Tennessee. Sequencing used immunoSEQ multiplex PCR; TCRdb keeps in-frame clones, though not all of them. This table holds roughly 480,000 clones, roughly 85% found once. Germline V CDR1 and CDR2: SGHNT, YYREEE (reference sequence). This CDR3 comprises 16 residues. With 0 bases clipped from V and 3 bases from J, the junction kept 7 bases outside the gene matches. This sequence originates from a woman in her forties in good health. Some clones in this sample may be carry-over from other donors' samples. Material for sequencing was PBMCs. This rearrangement joins TRBV5-4 to TRBJ1-1; TRBD1 matches 8 bases. CDR3: CASSLVQGAGDTEAFF. DNA of the CDR3: TGTGCCAGCAGCTTGGTCCAGGGGGCAGGGGACACTGAAGCTTTCTTT.